The 25 T cell receptor beta chains below were found in one sample sequenced in a study of T cell responses to AZD1222 COVID-19 vaccine. Repertoires were generated with immunoSEQ multiplex PCR, while TCRdb's copy carries only in-frame clones and drops some. The table shows about 130,000 clones, with more than 70% occurring only once. This specimen consisted of peripheral blood, obtained 28 days after the second AZD1222 dose. The receptors were gathered from an adult who received the AZD1222 COVID-19 vaccine.

The chain links TRBV28 to TRBJ2-7, with 7 bases identical to TRBD2. CDR1 and CDR2 from the germline V gene are MDHEN and SYDVKM. The V gene end was trimmed by 4 bases and the J gene end by 0 bases; junction bases not matched to a gene: 6. The CDR3 has 15 residues. CDR3 bases: TGTGCCAGCAGTTGGGGGGGGGATTACTCCTACGAGCAGTACTTC. It translates to CASSWGGDYSYEQYF.

The table lists this clone with a count of one. V usage is TRBV18 and J usage is TRBJ1-4; the D gene is possibly TRBD1 (5 bases). The CDR3 length is 18 residues. Trimming cost V 3 bases and J 4 bases, with 21 bases left between them. Germline CDR1 and CDR2: KGHSH and LQKENI. The CDR3 sequence: CASSPQGSGLGGNEKLFF. CDR3 nucleotide sequence: TGTGCCAGCTCACCTCAGGGCTCCGGTTTGGGCGGTAATGAAAAACTGTTTTTT.

This sequence joins TRBV6-5 and TRBJ1-2, with D hard to call. The V end lost 7 bases, the J end lost 1 base, and 13 bases lay between the germline ends. Germline V gene sequence: CDR1 MNHEY, CDR2 SVGAGI. This CDR3 region has 14 residues. CDR3 sequence (DNA): TGTGCCAGCACTAACCGGGCATTTAACTATGGCTACACCTTC. Amino acids: CASTNRAFNYGYTF.

This sequence joins TRBV9 and TRBJ2-1; no reliable D call. Germline V CDR1 and CDR2: SGDLS, YYNGEE. The CDR3 has 14 residues. The ends were cut back, 0 bases at V and 0 bases at J, with 4 bases in the middle. The CDR3 DNA is TGTGCCAGCAGCGTAGCCAGCTCCTACAATGAGCAGTTCTTC. Translation gives CASSVASSYNEQFF. Combining the CDR3 with reference TRBV9 and TRBJ2-1 gives the whole variable domain DSGVTQTPKHLITATGQRVTLRCSPRSGDLSVYWYQQSLDQGLQFLIQYYNGEERAKGNILERFSAQQFPDLHSELNLSSLELGDSALYFCASSVASSYNEQFFGPGTRLTVL.

CDR3 coding DNA: TGTGCCAGTAGTGGGTCCGGGACGGCCCAAGAGACCCAGTACTTC. This encodes CASSGSGTAQETQYF. The chain employs TRBV19 and TRBJ2-5, with D possibly being TRBD1 or TRBD2 (5 bases each). CDR1 is LNHDA and CDR2 is SQIVND in the germline V gene (reference sequence). V shed 5 bases and J shed 1 base, with 14 bases lying between them. CDR3 size: 15 residues.

This rearrangement joins TRBV10-3 to TRBJ2-3; D unresolved. This CDR3 spans 13 amino acids. CDR1 and CDR2 from the germline V gene are ENHRY and SYGVKD. V shed 3 bases and J shed 1 base, with 5 bases lying between them. The CDR3 nucleotides read TGTGCCATCAGTGAAAGGGGCACAGATACGCAGTATTTT. This sequence encodes CAISERGTDTQYF.

This clone was counted only a few times. The DNA of the CDR3 is TGTGCCAGCAGCGATGACTACGAGCAGTACTTC. Translated, it gives CASSDDYEQYF. This chain links TRBV2 with TRBJ2-7; D not certain. V lost 6 bases and J 3 bases, leaving 6 bases between the germline ends. CDR3 length equals 11 residues. CDR1 is SNHLY and CDR2 is FYNNEI in the germline V gene. The complete variable domain, with remaining parts taken from reference TRBV2 and TRBJ2-7, reads EPEVTQTPSHQVTQMGQEVILRCVPISNHLYFYWYRQILGQKVEFLVSFYNNEISEKSEIFDDQFSVERPDGSNFTLKIRSTKLEDSAMYFCASSDDYEQYFGPGTRLTVT.

The chain joins TRBV5-6 to TRBJ2-7; D not certain. The CDR3 runs 12 residues. V was trimmed by 4 bases and J by 6 bases, leaving 11 bases between them. Germline lookup yields CDR1 SGHDT and CDR2 YYEEEE. CDR3 in amino acids: CASSPRTGEQYF. In nucleotides, the CDR3 is TGTGCCAGCAGCCCTAGAACGGGCGAGCAGTACTTC. The full variable domain, in which reference TRBV5-6 and TRBJ2-7 provide the parts outside the CDR3, is DAGVTQSPTHLIKTRGQQVTLRCSPKSGHDTVSWYQQALGQGPQFIFQYYEEEERQRGNFPDRFSGHQFPNYSSELNVNALLLGDSALYLCASSPRTGEQYFGPGTRLTVT.

The sample holds one count of this clone. This rearrangement joins TRBV6-5 to TRBJ1-1; 7 bases are a match to TRBD1. From germline, CDR1 is MNHEY and CDR2 SVGAGI. The CDR3 totals 13 residues. The V gene end was trimmed by 2 bases and the J gene end by 7 bases; junction bases not matched to a gene: 4. For the CDR3, the DNA is TGTGCCAGCAGTTACCCTAGACAGGGTGAAGCTTTCTTT. Encoded protein: CASSYPRQGEAFF.

This clone has just a few counts. The V gene is TRBV5-4, the J gene TRBJ1-2; 11 bases align to TRBD1. CDR3 length: 14 amino acids. Germline CDR1 reads SGHNT; CDR2 reads YYREEE (reference sequence). The V gene end was trimmed by 2 bases and the J gene end by 6 bases; junction bases not matched to a gene: 3. CDR3 bases: TGTGCCAGCAGCTTCCCGGGACAGGGGGATGGCTACACCTTC. Its protein product is CASSFPGQGDGYTF.

The V gene is TRBV29-1, the J gene TRBJ2-1; TRBD2 aligns across 9 bases. The V gene's germline CDR1 is SQVTM and CDR2 ANQGSEA. The CDR3 has 16 residues. After removal of 0 bases from V and 8 bases from J, the junction contained 11 bases not matched to a gene. DNA for the CDR3: TGCAGCGTTGAAGATGAAGGTAGCGGGGGAGGGGATGAGCAGTTCTTC. Amino acids: CSVEDEGSGGGDEQFF.

This sequence joins TRBV11-3 and TRBJ2-3, with D unclear. Trimming pared 1 base from V and 4 bases from J, leaving 12 bases between. The CDR3 consists of 15 residues. Germline CDR1 SGHNT, CDR2 YENEEA. The CDR3 sequence: CASSLGGFQADTQYF. The DNA for the CDR3 is TGTGCCAGCAGCTTAGGGGGTTTCCAGGCAGATACGCAGTATTTT. Full variable domain (remainder filled in from reference TRBV11-3 and TRBJ2-3): EAGVVQSPRYKIIEKKQPVAFWCNPISGHNTLYWYLQNLGQGPELLIRYENEEAVDDSQLPKDRFSAERLKGVDSTLKIQPAELGDSAVYLCASSLGGFQADTQYFGPGTRLTVL.

The V call is TRBV5-1, the J call TRBJ1-1, with TRBD1 matching 9 bases. The ends lost 0 bases at V and 6 bases at J; junction bases unmatched: 6. Germline V gene data show CDR1 as SGHRS and CDR2 as YFSETQ. The CDR3 runs 15 residues. The CDR3 DNA is TGCGCCAGCAGCTTGGATACGGGACAGGGATCTGAAGCTTTCTTT. As protein: CASSLDTGQGSEAFF. Together with reference TRBV5-1 and TRBJ1-1, the CDR3 gives the full variable domain: KAGVTQTPRYLIKTRGQQVTLSCSPISGHRSVSWYQQTPGQGLQFLFEYFSETQRNKGNFPGRFSGRQFSNSRSEMNVSTLELGDSALYLCASSLDTGQGSEAFFGQGTRLTVV.

CDR3 DNA sequence: TGTGCCAGCAGCGCCCAGGGGGCTGTGAACACTGAAGCTTTCTTT. It specifies CASSAQGAVNTEAFF. V gene TRBV7-9 combines with J gene TRBJ1-1; TRBD1 matches 8 bases. V shed 5 bases and J 0 bases; nucleotides not matched to a gene: 5. The CDR3 covers 15 residues. In germline, CDR1 is SEHNR, CDR2 FQNEAQ (reference sequence).

The chain carries TRBV5-4 and TRBJ1-1; the D gene is possibly TRBD1 (6 bases). CDR1 and CDR2 (germline): SGHNT, YYREEE (reference sequence). Trimming stripped 6 bases from V and 5 bases from J, with 14 bases between. The CDR3 runs 13 residues. Written as DNA, the CDR3 is TGTGCCAGCACCACGGGGGCAGGGACTGAAGCTTTCTTT. Protein sequence: CASTTGAGTEAFF. Full variable domain (rest looked up from reference TRBV5-4 and TRBJ1-1): ETGVTQSPTHLIKTRGQQVTLRCSSQSGHNTVSWYQQALGQGPQFIFQYYREEENGRGNFPPRFSGLQFPNYSSELNVNALELDDSALYLCASTTGAGTEAFFGQGTRLTVV.

V usage is TRBV6-1 and J usage is TRBJ1-6; 10 positions agree with TRBD1. CDR1 MNHNS and CDR2 SASEGT come from the germline V gene. The trim removed 3 bases at V and 7 bases at J, leaving 6 bases unmatched. The CDR3 has 16 amino acids. The CDR3 nucleotides are TGTGCCAGCAGTGATCCGGGACAGGGGAGGAATTCACCCCTCCACTTT. Translated, it gives CASSDPGQGRNSPLHF.

The genes are TRBV7-2 and TRBJ1-2; D not certain. Germline lookup yields CDR1 SGHTA and CDR2 FQGNSA. The CDR3 runs 13 residues. Trimming pared 6 bases from V and 7 bases from J, leaving 15 bases between. The CDR3 loop is CASSLPPGIGYTF. The CDR3, as DNA: TGTGCCAGCAGTTTACCCCCCGGGATTGGCTACACCTTC.

The gene calls are TRBV3-1 (or the pseudogene TRBV3-2) and TRBJ2-5, with unresolved D. V was pared by 4 bases and J by 4 bases, with 13 bases between. Germline CDR1 reads LGHDT; CDR2 reads YNNKEL (reference sequence). This CDR3 region has 14 residues. CDR3 in amino acids: CASSPNYPVETQYF. In DNA form, the CDR3 reads TGTGCCAGCAGCCCAAACTATCCTGTAGAGACCCAGTACTTC.

The chain has TRBV9 and TRBJ1-1; D may be TRBD1 (6 bases). The V and J ends lost 0 bases and 7 bases respectively, with 13 bases between them. CDR3 length: 14 amino acids. CDR1 and CDR2 from the germline V gene are SGDLS and YYNGEE. The DNA for the CDR3 is TGTGCCAGCAGCGTAGGGACAGCCGCTGATGAAGCTTTCTTT. Amino acids: CASSVGTAADEAFF.

This clone came up once. V is TRBV7-6 and J is TRBJ2-7; maybe TRBD1 (5 bases). The CDR3 is 14 residues long. The ends were cut back, 5 bases at V and 0 bases at J, with 11 bases in the middle. Germline-derived CDR1 and CDR2 are SGHVS and FNYEAQ. Here the CDR3 DNA reads TGTGCCAGCAGCCCAGACAGTATCTCCTACGAGCAGTACTTC. This encodes CASSPDSISYEQYF.

This clone appeared a single time. The CDR3 region has the DNA TGTGCCAGCAGACCGGGACAGGGGGTTAGTGAAGCTTTCTTT. It specifies CASRPGQGVSEAFF. The chain recombines TRBV28 with TRBJ1-1; 11 bases are a match to TRBD1. Germline CDR1 is MDHEN and CDR2 is SYDVKM. Trimming at V came to 6 bases and at J to 7 bases, leaving 7 bases not matched to a gene. This CDR3 is 14 amino acids long.

The chain employs TRBV6-2 or TRBV6-3 and TRBJ1-5; D might be TRBD1 (6 bases). This CDR3 has 18 residues. Germline V gene sequence: CDR1 MNHEY, CDR2 SVGEGT. V lost 0 bases to trimming and J lost 3 bases, with 18 bases between them. The CDR3 DNA reads TGTGCCAGCAGTTACTCGAGAAGACAGGTGAATTCCAATCAGCCCCAGCATTTT. It codes for CASSYSRRQVNSNQPQHF.

The chain combines TRBV30 with TRBJ2-3; the match to TRBD1 covers 9 bases. The germline V gene has CDR1 GTSNPN and CDR2 SVGIG (reference sequence). The CDR3 sequence is 16 residues long. V lost 1 base to trimming and J lost 6 bases; unmatched junction nucleotides: 11. CDR3 DNA: TGTGCCTGGAGTGGGGGCTCCGGACAGGGGACCGATACGCAGTATTTT. This sequence encodes CAWSGGSGQGTDTQYF.

The CDR3 sequence: CASSPKPNEKLFF. Written as DNA, the CDR3 is TGTGCCAGCAGCCCCAAGCCGAATGAAAAACTGTTTTTT. The gene calls are TRBV3-1 (or the pseudogene TRBV3-2) and TRBJ1-4; no reliable D call. Germline V gene lookup returns CDR1 LGHDT and CDR2 YNNKEL (reference sequence). V was cut by 4 bases and J by 5 bases, with 8 bases left in between. CDR3 length: 13 amino acids.

This clone was observed a few times. This sequence joins TRBV7-9 and TRBJ2-2; no firm D call. CDR3 length: 15 amino acids. Trimming stripped 2 bases from V and 1 base from J, with 8 bases between. Germline CDR1 and CDR2: SEHNR and FQNEAQ (reference sequence). Written as DNA, the CDR3 is TGTGCCAGCAGCTTACTGGCACTGAACACCGGGGAGCTGTTTTTT. This translates into CASSLLALNTGELFF.